Listed here are 16 T cell receptor beta chains from one sample, sequenced in a study of regulatory T cells in long-lasting Graves disease. The time point: newly diagnosed GD, antithyroid drugs for less than 3 months. PBMC-derived RNA was used for the TCR library. CDR3 regions were amplified by Arm-PCR using iRepertoire HTBI primers to build TCR beta libraries. TCRdb independently ran MiXCR on the multiplex PCR reads; one entry per CDR3 protein. The sample lists roughly 560,000 distinct CDR3 sequences, 15% to 20% occurring once. The sample was also reused in another study, on T cells in Graves' hyperthyroidism and ophthalmopathy.

The sequences come from peripheral blood mononuclear cells (PBMCs), collected at new diagnosis, from a patient treated with antithyroid drugs. The receptors shown here come from a woman aged 40-65 years with Graves disease.

This clonotype has at least ten counts. V is TRBV7-2 and J is TRBJ2-5; D possibly matches TRBD1 or TRBD2 (6 bases each). This CDR3 spans 16 amino acids. The ends were cut back, 3 bases at V and 1 base at J, with 15 bases in the middle. CDR1 and CDR2 (germline): SGHTA, FQGNSA. The CDR3 nucleotides are TGTGCCAGCAGCTTCGTCGGAGGGGGATCCCAAGAGACCCAGTACTTC. Residues: CASSFVGGGSQETQYF.

Only a few counts were recorded for this clonotype. The chain carries TRBV27 and TRBJ1-5; the D gene is possibly TRBD1 (5 bases). Germline V CDR1 and CDR2: MNHEY, SMNVEV (reference sequence). V was cut by 7 bases and J by 6 bases, with 19 bases left in between. The CDR3 loop spans 15 amino acids. CDR3 nucleotide sequence: TGTGCCAGCAAAACCGGGACCCTTGAGGGTCAGCCCCAGCATTTT. Translating gives CASKTGTLEGQPQHF.

The genes are TRBV20-1 and TRBJ2-1; 8 nucleotides align to TRBD1. CDR3 size: 17 residues. Germline V gene data show CDR1 as DFQATT and CDR2 as SNEGSKA (reference sequence). Unmatched junction bases numbered 16, after V lost 0 bases and J lost 9 bases. CDR3: CSARDPHQATGVVEQFF. The DNA for the CDR3 is TGCAGTGCTAGAGATCCCCACCAGGCGACAGGGGTAGTTGAGCAGTTCTTC.

This clonotype was seen at least ten times. This CDR3 is CASSQGGSRTWYGYTF. Here the CDR3 DNA reads TGTGCCAGCAGTCAAGGTGGCTCTCGGACTTGGTATGGCTACACCTTC. The chain is built from TRBV28 and TRBJ1-2; D unclear. CDR1 MDHEN and CDR2 SYDVKM come from the germline V gene. The CDR3 is made up of 16 amino acids. The V and J ends lost 5 bases and 5 bases respectively, with 21 bases between them.

This clonotype was counted many times. This chain joins TRBV30 and TRBJ2-4, with 7 nucleotides matching TRBD2. The CDR3 has 12 amino acids. Germline CDR1 reads GTSNPN; CDR2 reads SVGIG (reference sequence). With V trimmed by 0 bases and J by 7 bases, 0 bases remained unmatched. The CDR3 coding sequence is TGTGCCTGGAGTGTCGGGGGGAACATTCAGTACTTC. Its protein is CAWSVGGNIQYF.

At least ten counts were recorded for this clonotype. The chain recombines TRBV30 with TRBJ1-2, with 10 bases identical to TRBD1. The CDR3 has 12 residues. Germline V gene sequence: CDR1 GTSNPN, CDR2 SVGIG (reference sequence). V shed 8 bases and J 7 bases; nucleotides not matched to a gene: 7. Here the CDR3 reads CARLGQGSGYTF. The DNA for the CDR3 is TGTGCCCGCCTGGGACAGGGGTCTGGCTACACCTTC.

This clonotype has at least ten counts. Written as DNA, the CDR3 is TGTGCCAGCAGTTTTCAGGGGGACCCCTACGAGCAGTACTTC. Translated, it gives CASSFQGDPYEQYF. This chain uses TRBV12-3 or TRBV12-4 with TRBJ2-7; 7 nucleotides match TRBD1. This CDR3 has 14 residues. J lost 2 bases, V lost 3 bases, and 4 bases had no gene match.

The table lists this clonotype with many counts. V usage is TRBV15 and J usage is TRBJ1-5; the D is unclear. V was clipped by 2 bases and J by 3 bases, with 5 bases between them. Germline-derived CDR1 and CDR2 are LNHNV and YYDKDF (reference sequence). This CDR3 has 13 amino acids. Written as DNA, the CDR3 is TGTGCCACCAGCAGACCAGACAATCAGCCCCAGCATTTT. Translated: CATSRPDNQPQHF.

This clonotype has just a few counts. The chain recombines TRBV7-2 with TRBJ2-7; 7 nucleotides align to TRBD2. The CDR3 is made up of 14 amino acids. Trimming removed 8 bases from V and 2 bases from J; junction bases left unmatched: 9. The germline gives CDR1 SGHTA, CDR2 FQGNSA. The CDR3 region is CASGGGRTAYEQYF. DNA of the CDR3: TGTGCCAGCGGGGGAGGGAGAACAGCCTACGAGCAGTACTTC.

This clonotype was counted ten times or more. For the CDR3, the DNA is TGTGCCAGCAGCTTAGGGGCTAGCTTGGGCGATGAGCAGTTCTTC. It is translated as CASSLGASLGDEQFF. The rearrangement uses TRBV7-2 and TRBJ2-1; TRBD2 might be the D (5 bases). The ends were cut back, 1 base at V and 8 bases at J, with 15 bases in the middle. This CDR3 has 15 amino acids. CDR1 and CDR2 from the germline V gene are SGHTA and FQGNSA.

The chain recombines TRBV28 with TRBJ2-3; 14 bases are shared with TRBD2. The CDR3 covers 15 residues. Trimming cost V 6 bases and J 5 bases; bases outside gene matches: 4. Germline CDR1 reads MDHEN; CDR2 reads SYDVKM. The CDR3 DNA reads TGTGCCAGCAGCCGGACTAGCGGGGGGAAAGATACGCAGTATTTT. Translation: CASSRTSGGKDTQYF.

V gene TRBV11-2 combines with J gene TRBJ2-1; D tentatively reads TRBD1 or TRBD2 (5 bases each). The V end was cut by 0 bases, the J end by 2 bases, with 14 bases between. The length of the CDR3 is 17 residues. Germline V gene data show CDR1 as SGHAT and CDR2 as FQNNGV. The DNA for the CDR3 is TGTGCCAGCAGCTTAGATGGGGGTCAATGGACCTACAATGAGCAGTTCTTC. Translating gives CASSLDGGQWTYNEQFF.

This clonotype showed up many times. The V call is TRBV11-2, the J call TRBJ2-2; 8 bases fit TRBD2. Trimming cost V 3 bases and J 0 bases; bases outside gene matches: 9. The CDR3 has 18 amino acids. The germline gives CDR1 SGHAT, CDR2 FQNNGV. The CDR3, as DNA: TGTGCCAGCAGCTTCCCGTACGGGAGGGGTCCGAACACCGGGGAGCTGTTTTTT. Encoded protein: CASSFPYGRGPNTGELFF.

This clonotype has ten or more counts. This rearrangement joins TRBV5-1 to TRBJ2-7, with unresolved D. Germline V gives CDR1 SGHRS, CDR2 YFSETQ. Trimming removed 0 bases at V and 0 bases at J, with 7 bases between. The CDR3 runs to 14 residues. The CDR3 loop reads CASSLEVGSYEQYF. The CDR3 nucleotides read TGCGCCAGCAGCTTGGAAGTGGGCTCCTACGAGCAGTACTTC.

This clonotype was found many times. V is TRBV6-2 or TRBV6-3 and J is TRBJ2-3; perhaps TRBD1 as D (6 bases). The length of the CDR3 is 15 residues. The germline gives CDR1 MNHEY, CDR2 SVGEGT. V dropped 2 bases and J dropped 2 bases, with 11 bases sitting between them. The CDR3 here is CASSYGQTTTDTQYF. In DNA, the CDR3 is TGTGCCAGCAGTTACGGACAGACAACCACAGATACGCAGTATTTT.

This clonotype was found many times. The chain joins TRBV7-9 to TRBJ2-2; D may be TRBD1 (5 bases). Per germline, CDR1 SEHNR and CDR2 FQNEAQ (reference sequence). Trimming shortened V by 5 bases and J by 1 base, and 11 bases separated the two germline ends. CDR3 length equals 15 residues. CDR3 amino acids: CASSPGQGNTGELFF. In DNA form, the CDR3 reads TGTGCCAGCAGCCCGGGTCAGGGGAACACCGGGGAGCTGTTTTTT.